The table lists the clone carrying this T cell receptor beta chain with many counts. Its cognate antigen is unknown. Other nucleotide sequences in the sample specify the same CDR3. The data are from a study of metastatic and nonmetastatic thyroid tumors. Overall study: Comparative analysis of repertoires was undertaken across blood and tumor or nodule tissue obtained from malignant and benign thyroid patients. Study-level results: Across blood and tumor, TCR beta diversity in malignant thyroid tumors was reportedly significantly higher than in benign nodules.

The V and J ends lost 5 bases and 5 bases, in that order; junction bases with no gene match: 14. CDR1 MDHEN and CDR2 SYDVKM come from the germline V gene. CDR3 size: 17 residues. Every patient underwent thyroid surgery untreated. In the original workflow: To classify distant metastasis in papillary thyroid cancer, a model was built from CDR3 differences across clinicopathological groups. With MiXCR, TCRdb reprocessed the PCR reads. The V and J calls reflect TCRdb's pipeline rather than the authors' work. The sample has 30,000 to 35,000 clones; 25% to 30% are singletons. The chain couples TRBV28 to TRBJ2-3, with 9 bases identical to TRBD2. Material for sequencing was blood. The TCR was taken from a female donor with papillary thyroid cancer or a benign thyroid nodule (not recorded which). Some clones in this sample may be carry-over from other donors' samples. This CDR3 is CASSPLTSGTREDTQYF. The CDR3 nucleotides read TGTGCCAGCAGTCCATTGACTAGCGGAACACGGGAAGATACGCAGTATTTT.